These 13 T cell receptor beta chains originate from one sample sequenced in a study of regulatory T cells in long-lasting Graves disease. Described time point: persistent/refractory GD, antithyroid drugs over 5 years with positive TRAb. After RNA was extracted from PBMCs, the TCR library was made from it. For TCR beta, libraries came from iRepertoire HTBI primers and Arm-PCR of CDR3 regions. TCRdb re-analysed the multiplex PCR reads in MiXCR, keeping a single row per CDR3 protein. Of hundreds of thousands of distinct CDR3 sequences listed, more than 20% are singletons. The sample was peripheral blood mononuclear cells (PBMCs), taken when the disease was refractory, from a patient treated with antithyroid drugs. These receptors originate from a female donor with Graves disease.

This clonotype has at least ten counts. Here the CDR3 reads CASSLSGQGGEKLFF. Written as DNA, the CDR3 is TGTGCCAGCAGTTTATCGGGACAGGGCGGTGAAAAACTGTTTTTT. This sequence joins TRBV27 and TRBJ1-4; 9 nucleotides line up with TRBD1. Germline loops: CDR1 MNHEY, CDR2 SMNVEV (reference sequence). The CDR3 extends over 15 amino acids. V dropped 0 bases and J dropped 7; count of bases not matched to a gene: 3.

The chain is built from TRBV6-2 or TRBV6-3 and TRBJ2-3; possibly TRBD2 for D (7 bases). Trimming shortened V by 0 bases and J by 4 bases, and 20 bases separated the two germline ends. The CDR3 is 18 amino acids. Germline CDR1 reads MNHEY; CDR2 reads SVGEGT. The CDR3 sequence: CASSYSPIHSGTPDTQYF. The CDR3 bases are TGTGCCAGCAGTTACTCCCCAATTCACAGCGGGACACCAGATACGCAGTATTTT.

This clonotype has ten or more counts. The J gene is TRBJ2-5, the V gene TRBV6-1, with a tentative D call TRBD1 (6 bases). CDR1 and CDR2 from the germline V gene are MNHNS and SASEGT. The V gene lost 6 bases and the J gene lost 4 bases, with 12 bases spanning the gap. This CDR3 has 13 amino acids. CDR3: CASRPTGSETQYF. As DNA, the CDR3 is TGTGCCAGCAGGCCTACAGGGTCAGAGACCCAGTACTTC.

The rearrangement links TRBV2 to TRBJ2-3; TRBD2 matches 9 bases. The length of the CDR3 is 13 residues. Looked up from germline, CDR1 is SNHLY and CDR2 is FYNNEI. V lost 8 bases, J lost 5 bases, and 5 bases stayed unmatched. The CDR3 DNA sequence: TGTGCCAGCGGGGGACTAGCAGGAGATACGCAGTATTTT. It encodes CASGGLAGDTQYF.

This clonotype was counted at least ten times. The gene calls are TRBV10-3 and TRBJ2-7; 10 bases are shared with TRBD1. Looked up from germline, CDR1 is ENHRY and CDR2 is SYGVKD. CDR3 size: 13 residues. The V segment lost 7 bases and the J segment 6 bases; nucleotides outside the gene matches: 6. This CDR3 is CAIKRDRGSEQYF. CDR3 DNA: TGTGCCATCAAACGGGACAGGGGCTCCGAGCAGTACTTC.

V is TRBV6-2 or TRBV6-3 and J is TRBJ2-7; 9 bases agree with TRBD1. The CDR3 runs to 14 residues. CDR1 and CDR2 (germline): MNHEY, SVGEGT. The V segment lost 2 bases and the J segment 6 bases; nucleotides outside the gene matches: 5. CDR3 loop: CASSYGQGYTEQYF. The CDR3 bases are TGTGCCAGCAGTTACGGACAGGGGTATACCGAGCAGTACTTC.

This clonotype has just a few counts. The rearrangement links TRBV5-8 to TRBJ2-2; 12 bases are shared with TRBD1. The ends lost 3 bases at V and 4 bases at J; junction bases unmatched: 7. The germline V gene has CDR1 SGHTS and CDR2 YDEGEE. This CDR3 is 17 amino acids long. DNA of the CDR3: TGTGCCAGCAGCTCCGGGACAGGGGGCCGGGGCACCGGGGAGCTGTTTTTT. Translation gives CASSSGTGGRGTGELFF.

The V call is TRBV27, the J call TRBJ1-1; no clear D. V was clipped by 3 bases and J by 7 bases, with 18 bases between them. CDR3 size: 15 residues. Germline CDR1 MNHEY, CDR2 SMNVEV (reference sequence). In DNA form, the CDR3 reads TGTGCCAGCAGTTTTCGGGAGAGAGTGGGCATTGAAGCTTTCTTT. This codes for CASSFRERVGIEAFF.

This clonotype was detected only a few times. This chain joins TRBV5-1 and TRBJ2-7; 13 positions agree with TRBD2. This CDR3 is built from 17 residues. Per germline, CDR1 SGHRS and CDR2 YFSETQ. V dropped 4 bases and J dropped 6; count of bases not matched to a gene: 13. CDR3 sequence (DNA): TGCGCCAGCAGCACACAGGGACTAGCGGGAAAGATTGGCGAGCAGTACTTC. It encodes CASSTQGLAGKIGEQYF.

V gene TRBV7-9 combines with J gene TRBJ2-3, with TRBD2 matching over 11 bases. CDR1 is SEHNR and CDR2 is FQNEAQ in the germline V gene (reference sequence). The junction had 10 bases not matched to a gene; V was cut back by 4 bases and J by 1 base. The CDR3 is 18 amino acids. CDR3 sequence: CASSSGTSGLDRTDTQYF. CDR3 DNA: TGTGCCAGCAGCTCCGGGACTAGCGGCCTAGACCGCACAGATACGCAGTATTTT.

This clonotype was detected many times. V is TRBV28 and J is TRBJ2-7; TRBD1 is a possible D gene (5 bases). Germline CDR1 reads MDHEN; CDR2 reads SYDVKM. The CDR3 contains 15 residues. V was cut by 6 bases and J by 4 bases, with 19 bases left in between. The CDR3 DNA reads TGTGCCAGCAGCCCAATTAGGGGCAGTGGGTACGAGCAGTACTTC. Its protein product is CASSPIRGSGYEQYF.

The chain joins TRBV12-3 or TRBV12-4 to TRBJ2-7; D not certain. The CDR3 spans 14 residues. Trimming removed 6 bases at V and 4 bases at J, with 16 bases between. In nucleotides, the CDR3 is TGTGCCAGCAGAGACGCGGCCTTTCCTTACGAGCAGTACTTC. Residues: CASRDAAFPYEQYF.

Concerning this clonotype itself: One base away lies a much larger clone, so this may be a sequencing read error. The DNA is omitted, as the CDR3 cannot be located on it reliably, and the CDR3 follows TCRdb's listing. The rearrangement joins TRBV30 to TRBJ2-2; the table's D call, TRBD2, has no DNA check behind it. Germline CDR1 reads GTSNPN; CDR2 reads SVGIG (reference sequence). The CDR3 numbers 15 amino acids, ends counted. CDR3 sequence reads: CAWGSGSRNTGEPFF.